The 32 T cell receptor beta chains in this list originate from one sample, sequenced in a study of blood T cell repertoires in COVID-19. Some clones are missing from TCRdb's copy, which holds only in-frame ones; the method was immunoSEQ multiplex PCR. The top ten clones hold around 7.2% of a sample with some 80,000 clones, around 82% of them seen once. The sequencing sample was made of peripheral blood. The receptor source for this set is a human donor in a cohort sampled during active COVID-19.

The CDR3 loop reads CASSIRGPSSYEQYF. As DNA, the CDR3 is TGTGCCAGCAGTATCAGGGGACCCTCCTCCTACGAGCAGTACTTC. The rearrangement links TRBV6-5 to TRBJ2-7, with D possibly TRBD1 on 6 matching bases. Per germline, CDR1 MNHEY and CDR2 SVGAGI. Trimming cost V 5 bases and J 0 bases, with 14 bases left between them. The CDR3 contains 15 residues.

The V gene is TRBV5-5, the J gene TRBJ1-3; D gene uncertain. V was trimmed by 1 base and J by 0 bases, leaving 8 bases between them. The CDR3 runs to 15 residues. Germline V gene lookup returns CDR1 SGHKS and CDR2 YYEKEE (reference sequence). CDR3 amino acids: CASSLIWSSGNTIYF. DNA for the CDR3: TGTGCCAGCAGCTTGATTTGGAGCTCTGGAAACACCATATATTTT.

The genes are TRBV6-5 and TRBJ1-5; TRBD1 might be the D (6 bases). Germline lookup yields CDR1 MNHEY and CDR2 SVGAGI. The V end lost 7 bases, the J end lost 7 bases, and 14 bases lay between the germline ends. The CDR3 length is 13 residues. CDR3 region: CASNPLGGQPQHF. The CDR3 region has the DNA TGTGCCAGCAATCCCCTAGGGGGACAGCCCCAGCATTTT.

The genes are TRBV27 and TRBJ2-2; TRBD2 matches at 8 bases. This CDR3 has 16 residues. CDR1 is MNHEY, CDR2 SMNVEV, per germline (reference sequence). V shed 4 bases, J shed 3 bases, and the junction held 7 bases outside the gene matches. The CDR3 nucleotides are TGTGCCAGCAGTTCGCCGGGAGGGCTTCACACCGGGGAGCTGTTTTTT. Its translation: CASSSPGGLHTGELFF.

This chain joins TRBV6-2 or TRBV6-3 and TRBJ1-5; possibly TRBD1 for D (6 bases). V lost 6 bases and J 0 bases, leaving 9 bases between the germline ends. The CDR3 runs to 14 residues. Germline CDR1 MNHEY, CDR2 SVGEGT. CDR3 in DNA: TGTGCCAGCAGCTGGACAGATAGCAATCAGCCCCAGCATTTT. It yields the protein CASSWTDSNQPQHF.

V usage is TRBV19 and J usage is TRBJ1-2, with 9 bases that match TRBD1. Germline V gives CDR1 LNHDA, CDR2 SQIVND (reference sequence). This CDR3 has 18 amino acids. V dropped 3 bases and J dropped 2; count of bases not matched to a gene: 13. Here the CDR3 reads CASSIKPGQGLWNYGYTF. CDR3 nucleotide sequence: TGTGCCAGTAGTATCAAACCGGGACAGGGACTGTGGAACTATGGCTACACCTTC. The entire variable domain, with the rest obtained from reference TRBV19 and TRBJ1-2, is as follows: DGGITQSPKYLFRKEGQNVTLSCEQNLNHDAMYWYRQDPGQGLRLIYYSQIVNDFQKGDIAEGYSVSREKKESFPLTVTSAQKNPTAFYLCASSIKPGQGLWNYGYTFGSGTRLTVV.

The chain uses TRBV3-1 (or the pseudogene TRBV3-2) and TRBJ1-1; D gene ambiguous. The CDR3 runs 15 residues. V lost 0 bases and J lost 0, with 8 bases in between. Germline loops: CDR1 LGHDT, CDR2 YNNKEL (reference sequence). The CDR3 DNA reads TGTGCCAGCAGCCAAGACGTATACATGAACACTGAAGCTTTCTTT. Encoded protein: CASSQDVYMNTEAFF.

V and J are TRBV2 and TRBJ2-1; 8 bases map to TRBD1. CDR1 and CDR2 (germline): SNHLY, FYNNEI. V trimming: 6 bases; J trimming: 5 bases; junction bases outside the gene matches: 6. The length of the CDR3 is 14 residues. The CDR3 DNA follows: TGTGCCAGCAGGAGACAGGGGAATAACAATGAGCAGTTCTTC. Protein product: CASRRQGNNNEQFF.

This clone appeared a few times. The chain recombines TRBV19 with TRBJ2-2, with D possibly matching TRBD1 (6 bases). V lost 1 base and J 7 bases, leaving 13 bases between the germline ends. Per germline, CDR1 LNHDA and CDR2 SQIVND (reference sequence). CDR3 length: 15 residues. The DNA for the CDR3 is TGTGCCAGTAGTATAGTACAGGGTGTCGGCGGGGAGCTGTTTTTT. This sequence encodes CASSIVQGVGGELFF.

This clone was recorded only once. V gene TRBV6-5 combines with J gene TRBJ2-5; 7 bases match TRBD1. Trimming at V came to 6 bases and at J to 7 bases, leaving 8 bases not matched to a gene. In germline, CDR1 is MNHEY, CDR2 SVGAGI. CDR3 length: 13 amino acids. CDR3 amino acids: CASRGQVRGTQYF. The CDR3 DNA is TGTGCCAGCAGAGGACAGGTTCGGGGGACCCAGTACTTC.

This clone occurred once. V is TRBV29-1 and J is TRBJ1-2, with D possibly TRBD1 on 5 matching bases. The CDR3 contains 12 residues. Germline V lookup: CDR1 SQVTM, CDR2 ANQGSEA. The V end lost 3 bases, the J end lost 7 bases, and 12 bases lay between the germline ends. CDR3 sequence reads: CSVERRGRGYTF. The CDR3 nucleotides are TGCAGCGTTGAGCGGAGGGGCCGTGGCTACACCTTC.

CDR3 protein: CASSAYRGDTEAFF. The CDR3, as DNA: TGCGCCAGCAGCGCCTACAGGGGGGACACTGAAGCTTTCTTT. The rearrangement uses TRBV5-1 and TRBJ1-1, with 8 positions matching TRBD1. The CDR3 covers 14 residues. V lost 4 bases and J lost 3; bases outside the gene matches: 5. The germline gives CDR1 SGHRS, CDR2 YFSETQ.

V and J are TRBV2 and TRBJ1-6; D is undetermined. The V and J ends lost 3 bases and 0 bases respectively, with 12 bases between them. The CDR3 contains 17 residues. In germline, CDR1 is SNHLY, CDR2 FYNNEI. CDR3 sequence (DNA): TGTGCCAGCAGTGAGCGGCAGTCGCGCTCCTATAATTCACCCCTCCACTTT. It translates to CASSERQSRSYNSPLHF.

This clone occurred once. The chain carries TRBV7-9 and TRBJ1-6, with a tentative D call TRBD1 (5 bases). This CDR3 spans 16 amino acids. Trimming took 5 bases from V and 7 from J, leaving 18 bases between them. Per germline, CDR1 SEHNR and CDR2 FQNEAQ (reference sequence). The CDR3 loop is CASSPIGGGTNSPLHF. The CDR3 region has the DNA TGTGCCAGCAGCCCGATCGGTGGAGGGACCAATTCACCCCTCCACTTT.

The DNA for the CDR3 is TGTGCCAGCAGCTTAGGGGGACAGGAAAATGAAAAACTGTTTTTT. Translation gives CASSLGGQENEKLFF. J is TRBJ1-4 and V is TRBV7-6, with 8 bases matching TRBD1. Per germline, CDR1 SGHVS and CDR2 FNYEAQ. V lost 1 base and J lost 5; bases outside the gene matches: 3. The CDR3 sequence is 15 residues long.

J is TRBJ1-1 and V is TRBV12-3 or TRBV12-4; D gene ambiguous. Deletions cut 6 bases from V and 8 bases from J, with 13 bases between. This CDR3 is built from 12 residues. CDR3 protein: CASSLTDGEAFF. For the CDR3, the DNA is TGTGCCAGCAGCCTGACCGACGGGGAAGCTTTCTTT.

This clone has a single count. This chain joins TRBV5-6 and TRBJ1-2; perhaps TRBD1 as D (6 bases). In germline, CDR1 is SGHDT, CDR2 YYEEEE. The CDR3 covers 14 residues. Between the trimmed V and J ends, which lost 2 bases and 2 bases, there was a span of 10 bases. CDR3 nucleotide sequence: TGTGCCAGCAGCTTTTTGGGGGCGAACTATGGCTACACCTTC. Translation: CASSFLGANYGYTF.

The table lists this clone with a count of one. This rearrangement joins TRBV7-9 to TRBJ2-5; 15 bases fit TRBD2. This CDR3 has 18 residues. Germline trimming cut 5 bases from V and 3 bases from J; bases unmatched to any gene: 10. CDR1 SEHNR and CDR2 FQNEAQ come from the germline V gene (reference sequence). CDR3 DNA: TGTGCCAGCAGCCTACCGGGACTAGCGGGGGGAATGGAAGAGACCCAGTACTTC. Protein product: CASSLPGLAGGMEETQYF.

The rearrangement joins TRBV5-4 to TRBJ2-7, with 8 bases that match TRBD1. The CDR3 runs 13 residues. Trimming cost V 3 bases and J 3 bases; bases outside gene matches: 2. CDR1 SGHNT and CDR2 YYREEE come from the germline V gene (reference sequence). The CDR3 nucleotides are TGTGCCAGCAGCTGGACAGGGAACTACGAGCAGTACTTC. It yields the protein CASSWTGNYEQYF.

This chain uses TRBV4-3 with TRBJ1-2; D possibly corresponds to TRBD1 (6 bases). In germline, CDR1 is LGHNA, CDR2 YSLEER. The V gene lost 0 bases and the J gene lost 6 bases, with 14 bases spanning the gap. The CDR3 spans 15 residues. CDR3 sequence (DNA): TGCGCCAGCAGCCAAGATCGTGGCAGGGGCCATGGCTACACCTTC. Its translation is CASSQDRGRGHGYTF.

The chain recombines TRBV3-1 (or the pseudogene TRBV3-2) with TRBJ2-3, with 10 positions matching TRBD2. Germline values: CDR1 LGHDT, CDR2 YNNKEL (reference sequence). The CDR3 runs 17 residues. J lost 7 bases, V lost 2 bases, and 12 bases had no gene match. The CDR3, as DNA: TGTGCCAGCAGCCAAACCCAACTAGCGGGGTTGATGAATACGCAGTATTTT. It translates to CASSQTQLAGLMNTQYF.

This clone has a handful of counts. V gene TRBV11-1 combines with J gene TRBJ2-3; possible D gene TRBD2, 6 bases. With 5 bases removed from V and 0 bases from J, the gap between germline ends came to 12 bases. There are 15 residues in the CDR3. Germline CDR1 SGHAT, CDR2 FQDESV (reference sequence). As DNA, the CDR3 is TGTGCCAGCAGCCCCTTAGGACTAAGCACAGATACGCAGTATTTT. Translation gives CASSPLGLSTDTQYF.

The chain employs TRBV7-2 and TRBJ2-7, with a tentative D call TRBD1 (5 bases). V lost 3 bases and J 2 bases, leaving 11 bases between the germline ends. The CDR3 has 14 amino acids. Germline loops: CDR1 SGHTA, CDR2 FQGNSA. The CDR3 region has the DNA TGTGCCAGCAGCTTGGGCAGGGCCACCTACGAGCAGTACTTC. Protein sequence: CASSLGRATYEQYF.

A remark on this clone: Sequence at one end of the junction differs from germline and may be a read error. The rearrangement joins TRBV4-1 to TRBJ1-2; no clear D gene. CDR1 MGHRA and CDR2 YSYEKL come from the germline V gene. This CDR3 has 14 residues. CDR3 coding DNA: TGCGCCAGCAGCCAAGAGGGCACAGTTAATTTGGGTGTCTTC. Protein sequence: CASSQEGTVNLGVF.

The genes are TRBV7-3 and TRBJ1-1, with unresolved D. The length of the CDR3 is 13 residues. V was trimmed by 4 bases and J by 2 bases, leaving 8 bases between them. Germline CDR1 and CDR2: SGHTA and FQGTGA. The DNA for the CDR3 is TGTGCCAGCAGCTCCACACCAAACACTGAAGCTTTCTTT. This sequence encodes CASSSTPNTEAFF.

The chain couples TRBV27 to TRBJ1-4, with unresolved D. V was pared by 3 bases and J by 8 bases, with 13 bases between. Germline loops: CDR1 MNHEY, CDR2 SMNVEV (reference sequence). CDR3 length: 14 residues. The CDR3 coding sequence is TGTGCCAGCAGTTTGACCGAAAGGAGCGAAAAACTGTTTTTT. Amino acid sequence: CASSLTERSEKLFF.

The chain joins TRBV5-1 to TRBJ2-3, with D perhaps TRBD2 (5 bases). Germline CDR1 and CDR2: SGHRS and YFSETQ. V dropped 2 bases and J dropped 1 base, with 14 bases sitting between them. The CDR3 loop spans 16 amino acids. DNA of the CDR3: TGCGCCAGCAGCTTCCGTCTAGCCCCCGGCACAGATACGCAGTATTTT. Residues: CASSFRLAPGTDTQYF.

This clone is a singleton in its sample. This sequence joins TRBV3-1 (or the pseudogene TRBV3-2) and TRBJ2-3; D is ambiguous. Germline CDR1 reads LGHDT; CDR2 reads YNNKEL (reference sequence). V shed 1 base and J shed 10 bases, with 6 bases lying between them. The CDR3 extends over 11 amino acids. CDR3 nucleotide sequence: TGTGCCAGCAGCCAAGGAGAGTCGCAGTATTTT. Amino acids: CASSQGESQYF.

This sequence joins TRBV7-8 and TRBJ2-7; perhaps TRBD2 as D (6 bases). The germline V and J ends were trimmed by 5 bases and 3 bases, with 14 bases remaining between them. The germline V gene has CDR1 SGHVS and CDR2 FQNEAQ. CDR3 length equals 14 residues. This CDR3 is CASSARTGGYEQYF. The CDR3, as DNA: TGTGCCAGCAGCGCCCGGACCGGGGGCTACGAGCAGTACTTC.

The gene calls are TRBV10-3 and TRBJ2-7, with D possibly TRBD1 on 5 matching bases. Germline V lookup: CDR1 ENHRY, CDR2 SYGVKD. Trimming pared 0 bases from V and 5 bases from J, leaving 11 bases between. The CDR3 is made up of 14 amino acids. CDR3 in amino acids: CAISESGASNEQYF. CDR3 coding DNA: TGTGCCATCAGTGAGTCAGGGGCTTCGAACGAGCAGTACTTC.

This rearrangement joins TRBV19 to TRBJ1-1; 10 bases are a match to TRBD1. CDR3 length: 15 amino acids. V gave up 6 bases and J gave up 1 base; unmatched junction bases: 5. CDR1 is LNHDA, CDR2 SQIVND, per germline (reference sequence). The CDR3: CASSGGDRGNTEAFF. CDR3 nucleotides: TGTGCCAGTAGCGGCGGGGACAGGGGGAACACTGAAGCTTTCTTT.

This clone was counted between two and nine times. The chain combines TRBV7-9 with TRBJ1-1; D may be TRBD1 (5 bases). Germline values: CDR1 SEHNR, CDR2 FQNEAQ (reference sequence). The CDR3 has 13 residues. V was cut by 5 bases and J by 1 base, with 8 bases left in between. In DNA form, the CDR3 reads TGTGCCAGCAGCAATACAGGGAACACTGAAGCTTTCTTT. Protein: CASSNTGNTEAFF.